The 5 T cell receptor beta chains below come from one sample, sequenced in a study (dated by TCRdb to the mid-2010s). CD4+CD25+CD127-/low cells were isolated as Tregs. The receptor library was made with 5' RACE. Sequencing used an Illumina MiSeq. The public sequencing data were trimmed at Q25 with fastp and processed into clonotypes with MiXCR by TCRdb, which kept only in-frame beta chains. Every CDR3 protein is listed once, alongside the most common genes and DNA of its rows. In this sample the table shows approximately 50,000 distinct CDR3 sequences, less than 25% of which occur a single time. Of the sample, around 3.2% falls within the top ten clones. Sequencing input: tumor-infiltrating Tregs sorted from the breast tumor. All receptors come from a female donor with breast cancer.

The chain is built from TRBV7-2 and TRBJ1-2; 9 bases fit TRBD1. This CDR3 is 14 amino acids long. CDR1 is SGHTA, CDR2 FQGNSA, per germline. V shed 5 bases, J shed 8 bases, and the junction held 9 bases outside the gene matches. The CDR3 loop reads CASSRTGDRRGYTF. The CDR3 DNA sequence: TGTGCCAGCAGCCGGACAGGGGACAGGAGGGGCTACACCTTC.

In its sample, this clonotype was seen once. Given a much more abundant clone one base away, this may be a read error. The conserved closing phenylalanine or tryptophan is absent in this CDR3, likely reflecting a read error. The CDR3 nucleotides read TGCAGCGCGGGACAGGGTGCGGGAAACACCATATATTCT. Translating it yields CSAGQGAGNTIYS. This chain uses TRBV29-1 with TRBJ1-3, with 9 bases matching TRBD1. This CDR3 is 13 amino acids long. Germline assignment: CDR1 SQVTM and CDR2 ANQGSEA. V dropped 7 bases and J dropped 4; count of bases not matched to a gene: 5.

The gene calls are TRBV6-5 and TRBJ1-2; no firm D call. CDR3 length equals 13 residues. Per the germline V gene, CDR1 is MNHEY and CDR2 is SVGAGI. Trimming cost V 2 bases and J 1 base, with 5 bases left between them. In DNA, the CDR3 is TGTGCCAGCAGTTACGACGGTAACTATGGCTACACCTTC. The encoded protein is CASSYDGNYGYTF.

This clonotype was observed a few times. The V gene is TRBV7-2, the J gene TRBJ2-2; no definite D call. In germline, CDR1 is SGHTA, CDR2 FQGNSA. Deletions cut 8 bases from V and 3 bases from J, with 13 bases between. The CDR3 is made up of 14 amino acids. CDR3 nucleotides: TGTGCCAGCCGATCCCGGGCCTACACCGGGGAGCTGTTTTTT. Its protein is CASRSRAYTGELFF.

Only a few counts were recorded for this clonotype. The J gene is TRBJ1-2, the V gene TRBV7-2; D is unclear. The CDR3 is 13 residues long. Germline V gene sequence: CDR1 SGHTA, CDR2 FQGNSA. Trimming stripped 5 bases from V and 5 bases from J, with 12 bases between. The CDR3 DNA reads TGTGCCAGCAGCCCCGCGGGGATATATGGCTACACCTTC. Translated: CASSPAGIYGYTF.